A single T cell receptor beta chain is shown here with its context. Its specificity is not known. This specimen comes from a study of cytomegalovirus exposure and HLA in healthy donors. Study conclusions and caveats: Segments of the TCR beta V type were, in most cases, productive about 90% or about 30% of the time in an earlier analysis.

With 60 Vbeta and 13 Jbeta primers, the PCR was carried out. This table comes from immunoSEQ multiplex PCR, and its TCRdb copy is limited to in-frame clones, with some not included. The repertoire holds roughly 80,000 clones, with about four fifths as singletons. The receptor comes from a woman between 45 and 65 years old in good health and CMV-seronegative. The sequenced material came from PBMCs.

The CDR3 reads CASSFSGRYEQYF. The CDR3 coding sequence is TGTGCCAGCAGTTTTTCGGGTCGCTACGAGCAGTACTTC. V usage is TRBV28 and J usage is TRBJ2-7; D not certain. CDR3 length: 13 residues. The germline V gene has CDR1 MDHEN and CDR2 SYDVKM. V was cut by 3 bases and J by 3 bases, with 9 bases left in between.